The count of the clone carrying this TCR beta chain is one. One base away lies a much larger clone, so this may be a sequencing read error. CDR1 and CDR2 (germline): KGHDR, SFDVKD. The CDR3 length is 14 residues. V trimming: 5 bases; J trimming: 8 bases; junction bases outside the gene matches: 10. The record originates from a study of response to subunit inactivated influenza vaccine. MiXCR was run by TCRdb on the RT-PCR reads, yielding one entry per CDR3 protein. The sample consists of around 480,000 distinct CDR3 sequences, more than 15% of them appearing once. This clonotype was sampled from a man aged 45 to 70 who received an inactivated influenza vaccine. The material sequenced was CD4+ T cells sorted from PBMCs, taken around 2 years after vaccination. The V gene is TRBV24-1, the J gene TRBJ1-2; 7 bases are a match to TRBD1. In nucleotides, the CDR3 is TGTGCCACCAGTGTCAGGGGGGAAAGGGAGGGCTACACCTTC. Translated: CATSVRGEREGYTF.